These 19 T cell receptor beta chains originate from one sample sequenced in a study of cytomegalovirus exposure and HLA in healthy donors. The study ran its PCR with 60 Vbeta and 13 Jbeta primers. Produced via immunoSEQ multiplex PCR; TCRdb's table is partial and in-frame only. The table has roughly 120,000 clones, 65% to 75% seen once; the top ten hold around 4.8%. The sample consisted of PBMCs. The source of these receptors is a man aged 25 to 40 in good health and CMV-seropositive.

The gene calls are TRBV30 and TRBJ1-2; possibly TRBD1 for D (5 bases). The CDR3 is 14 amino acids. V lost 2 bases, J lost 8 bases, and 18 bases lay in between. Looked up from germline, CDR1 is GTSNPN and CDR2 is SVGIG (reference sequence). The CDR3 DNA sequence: TGTGCCTGGAGTCCCCTAGGCCAGGGTGAGGGCTACACCTTC. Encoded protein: CAWSPLGQGEGYTF.

CDR3 DNA: TGTGCCAGCTCAACGAACAGGGGTCTGAGCTCCTACGAGCAGTACTTC. As protein: CASSTNRGLSSYEQYF. The genes are TRBV18 and TRBJ2-7; 7 nucleotides line up with TRBD1. The CDR3 covers 16 residues. CDR1 and CDR2 from the germline V gene are KGHSH and LQKENI. Losses at the gene ends were 5 bases for V and 0 bases for J; bases not matched to a gene: 10.

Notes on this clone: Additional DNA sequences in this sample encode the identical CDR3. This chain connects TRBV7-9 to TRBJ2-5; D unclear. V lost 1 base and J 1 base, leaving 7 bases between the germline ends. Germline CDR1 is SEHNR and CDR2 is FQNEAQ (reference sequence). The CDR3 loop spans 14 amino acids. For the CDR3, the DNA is TGTGCCAGCAGCTTAGGAACAGCCCAAGAGACCCAGTACTTC. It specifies CASSLGTAQETQYF. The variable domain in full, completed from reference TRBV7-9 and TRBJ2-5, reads DTGVSQNPRHKITKRGQNVTFRCDPISEHNRLYWYRQTLGQGPEFLTYFQNEAQLEKSRLLSDRFSAERPKGSFSTLEIQRTEQGDSAMYLCASSLGTAQETQYFGPGTRLLVL.

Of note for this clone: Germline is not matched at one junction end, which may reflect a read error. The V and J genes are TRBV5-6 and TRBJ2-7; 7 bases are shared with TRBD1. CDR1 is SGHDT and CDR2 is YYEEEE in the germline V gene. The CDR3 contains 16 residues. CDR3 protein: CASSLPSYRGFYGQYF. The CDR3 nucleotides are TGTGCCAGCAGCTTGCCATCGTACAGGGGTTTTTACGGGCAGTACTTC.

The CDR3 bases are TGTGCCAGTAGACGGGACAGGGGGCCCTACAATGAGCAGTTCTTC. As protein: CASRRDRGPYNEQFF. The V and J genes are TRBV19 and TRBJ2-1; 12 nucleotides align to TRBD1. Trimming cost V 6 bases and J 2 bases; bases outside gene matches: 2. From germline, CDR1 is LNHDA and CDR2 SQIVND (reference sequence). The CDR3 length is 15 residues.

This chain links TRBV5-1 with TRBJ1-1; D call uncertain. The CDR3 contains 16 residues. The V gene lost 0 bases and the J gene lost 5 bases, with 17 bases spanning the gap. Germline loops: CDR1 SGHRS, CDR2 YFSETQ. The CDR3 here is CASSLARVGVGTEAFF. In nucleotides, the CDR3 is TGCGCCAGCAGCTTGGCTCGGGTCGGGGTGGGGACTGAAGCTTTCTTT.

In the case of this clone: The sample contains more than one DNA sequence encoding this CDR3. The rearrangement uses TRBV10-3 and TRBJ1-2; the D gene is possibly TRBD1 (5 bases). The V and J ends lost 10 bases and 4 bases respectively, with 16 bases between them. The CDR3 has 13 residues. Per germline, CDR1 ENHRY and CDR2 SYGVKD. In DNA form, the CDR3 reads TGTGCCAACGGGCAGGGTAATACCTATGGCTACACCTTC. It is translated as CANGQGNTYGYTF.

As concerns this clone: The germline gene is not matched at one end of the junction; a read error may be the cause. The CDR3: CASSLILGQLYGHTF. Here the CDR3 DNA reads TGTGCCAGCAGCCTGATCCTGGGACAGCTCTATGGCCACACCTTC. This chain joins TRBV5-8 and TRBJ1-2, with 7 bases aligning to TRBD1. Germline loops: CDR1 SGHTS, CDR2 YDEGEE. The CDR3 loop spans 15 amino acids.

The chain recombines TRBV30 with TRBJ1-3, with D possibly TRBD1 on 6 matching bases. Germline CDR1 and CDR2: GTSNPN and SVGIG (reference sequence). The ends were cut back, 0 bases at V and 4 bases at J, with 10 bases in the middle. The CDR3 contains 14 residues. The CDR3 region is CAWSVDSRGNTIYF. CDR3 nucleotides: TGTGCCTGGAGTGTGGACAGTCGAGGAAACACCATATATTTT. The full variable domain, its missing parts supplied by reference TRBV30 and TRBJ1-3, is SQTIHQWPATLVQPVGSPLSLECTVEGTSNPNLYWYRQAAGRGLQLLFYSVGIGQISSEVPQNLSASRPQDRQFILSSKKLLLSDSGFYLCAWSVDSRGNTIYFGEGSWLTVV.

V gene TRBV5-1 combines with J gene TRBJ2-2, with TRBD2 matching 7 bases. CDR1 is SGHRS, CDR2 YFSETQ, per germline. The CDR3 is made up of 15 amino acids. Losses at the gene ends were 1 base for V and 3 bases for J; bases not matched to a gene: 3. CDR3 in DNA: TGCGCCAGCAGCTTGAGCGGGGCTGACACCGGGGAGCTGTTTTTT. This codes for CASSLSGADTGELFF.

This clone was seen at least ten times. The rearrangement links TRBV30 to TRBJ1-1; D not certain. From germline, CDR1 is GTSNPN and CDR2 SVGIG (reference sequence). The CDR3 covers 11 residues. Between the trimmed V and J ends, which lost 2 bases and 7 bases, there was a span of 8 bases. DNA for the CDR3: TGTGCCTGGAGTTGGGGAGATGAAGCTTTCTTT. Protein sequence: CAWSWGDEAFF.

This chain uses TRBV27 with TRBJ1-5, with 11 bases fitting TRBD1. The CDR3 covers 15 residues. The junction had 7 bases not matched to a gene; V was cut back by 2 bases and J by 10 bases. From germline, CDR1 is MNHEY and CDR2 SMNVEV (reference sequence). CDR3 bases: TGTGCCAGCAGTTTACGGACAGGGGGCGAAGGCCCCCAGCATTTT. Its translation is CASSLRTGGEGPQHF.

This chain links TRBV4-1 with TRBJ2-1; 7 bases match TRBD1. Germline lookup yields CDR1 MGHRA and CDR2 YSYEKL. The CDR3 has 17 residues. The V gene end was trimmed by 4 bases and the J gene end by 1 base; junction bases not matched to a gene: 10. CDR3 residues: CASSLARDSLSYNEQFF. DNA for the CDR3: TGCGCCAGCAGCCTCGCCCGGGACAGCCTTTCCTACAATGAGCAGTTCTTC.

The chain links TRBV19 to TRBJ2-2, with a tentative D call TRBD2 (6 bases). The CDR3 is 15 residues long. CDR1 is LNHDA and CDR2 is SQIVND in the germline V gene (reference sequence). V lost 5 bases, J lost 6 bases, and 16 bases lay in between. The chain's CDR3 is CASSPSQRRAGELFF. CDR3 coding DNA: TGTGCCAGTAGTCCCTCCCAGCGGAGGGCCGGGGAGCTGTTTTTT.

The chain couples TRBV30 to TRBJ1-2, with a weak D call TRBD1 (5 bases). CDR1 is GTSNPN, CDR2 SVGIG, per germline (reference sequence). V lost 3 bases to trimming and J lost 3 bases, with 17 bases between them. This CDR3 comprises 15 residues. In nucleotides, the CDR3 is TGTGCCTGGAGAGGAGGGGCCTGGCAGGACTATGGCTACACCTTC. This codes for CAWRGGAWQDYGYTF.

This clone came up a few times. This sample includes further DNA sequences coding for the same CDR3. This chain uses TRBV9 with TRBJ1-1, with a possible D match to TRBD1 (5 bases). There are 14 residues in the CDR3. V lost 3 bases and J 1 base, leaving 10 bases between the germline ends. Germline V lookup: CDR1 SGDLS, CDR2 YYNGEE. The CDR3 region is CASSAGLQNTEAFF. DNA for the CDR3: TGTGCCAGCAGCGCGGGACTACAGAACACTGAAGCTTTCTTT.

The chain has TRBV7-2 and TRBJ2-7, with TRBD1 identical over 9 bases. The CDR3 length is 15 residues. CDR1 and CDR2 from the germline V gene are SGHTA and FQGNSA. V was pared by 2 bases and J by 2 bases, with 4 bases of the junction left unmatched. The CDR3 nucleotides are TGTGCCAGCAGCTTATATCGGACAGGGGCCTACGAGCAGTACTTC. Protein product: CASSLYRTGAYEQYF.

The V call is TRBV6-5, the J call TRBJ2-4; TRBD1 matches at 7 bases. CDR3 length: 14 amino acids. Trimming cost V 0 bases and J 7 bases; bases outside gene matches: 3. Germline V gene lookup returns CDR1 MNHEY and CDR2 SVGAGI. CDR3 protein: CASSYSLRGNIQYF. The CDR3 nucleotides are TGTGCCAGCAGTTACTCCCTCAGGGGGAACATTCAGTACTTC.

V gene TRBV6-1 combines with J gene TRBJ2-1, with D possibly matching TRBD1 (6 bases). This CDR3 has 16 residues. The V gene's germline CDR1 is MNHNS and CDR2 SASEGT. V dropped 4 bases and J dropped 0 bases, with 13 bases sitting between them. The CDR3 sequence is CASSGRGVGSYNEQFF. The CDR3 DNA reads TGTGCCAGCAGTGGCAGGGGCGTTGGCTCCTACAATGAGCAGTTCTTC.